The clone carrying this T cell receptor (beta chain) came up a few times. V lost 3 bases and J lost 6, with 12 bases in between. Germline V CDR1 and CDR2: MNHEY, SMNVEV (reference sequence). CDR3 size: 14 residues. This record belongs to a study of T cells in Graves' hyperthyroidism and ophthalmopathy. Amplification yielded TCR beta CDR3 regions, with RNA transcripts as the source. The TCR CDR3 was amplified in a first-round RT-PCR using the HTBI primer set. MiXCR was run by TCRdb on the multiplex PCR reads, yielding one entry per CDR3 protein. In the table there are fewer than 450,000 distinct CDR3 sequences, about a sixth of which are singletons.

This TCR came from a woman aged 25 to 39 with Graves' hyperthyroidism that later progressed to Graves' ophthalmopathy. Sequencing was performed on blood. The chain has TRBV27 and TRBJ1-5; D call uncertain. The CDR3 DNA reads TGTGCCAGCAGTTTGGCAGGACCCAGTCAGCCCCAGCATTTT. This sequence encodes CASSLAGPSQPQHF.